One sample yielded the 24 T cell receptor beta chains listed below, sequenced in a study of circulating tumor DNA in untreated peripheral T-cell lymphoma. Method: immunoSEQ multiplex PCR; TCRdb's copy keeps in-frame clones and lacks some. The sample shows fewer than 8,000 clones, 65% to 80% of them seen only once. The sample consisted of tumor tissue. The receptors derive from a human donor with peripheral T-cell lymphoma.

The rearrangement joins TRBV9 to TRBJ2-7, with TRBD2 matching over 12 bases. The CDR3 covers 14 residues. V shed 3 bases, J shed 5 bases, and the junction held 3 bases outside the gene matches. Germline V gene lookup returns CDR1 SGDLS and CDR2 YYNGEE. CDR3 in amino acids: CASSGLAGAHEQYF. CDR3 sequence (DNA): TGTGCCAGCAGCGGACTAGCGGGAGCCCACGAGCAGTACTTC.

This clone was seen only once. V gene TRBV11-3 combines with J gene TRBJ2-1; D is perhaps TRBD2 (6 bases). Germline CDR1 SGHNT, CDR2 YENEEA. The ends were cut back, 2 bases at V and 0 bases at J, with 11 bases in the middle. The CDR3 is 16 amino acids. In nucleotides, the CDR3 is TGTGCCAGCAGCTTATGGACGGGAGTCTCCTACAATGAGCAGTTCTTC. It translates to CASSLWTGVSYNEQFF. Complete variable domain (other parts from reference TRBV11-3 and TRBJ2-1): EAGVVQSPRYKIIEKKQPVAFWCNPISGHNTLYWYLQNLGQGPELLIRYENEEAVDDSQLPKDRFSAERLKGVDSTLKIQPAELGDSAVYLCASSLWTGVSYNEQFFGPGTRLTVL.

The rearrangement joins TRBV6-8 to TRBJ2-1; 14 bases align to TRBD2. From germline, CDR1 is MNHGY and CDR2 SAAAGT. V shed 7 bases and J 12 bases; nucleotides not matched to a gene: 5. The CDR3 contains 13 residues. The CDR3 spells CASMGLAGVWQFF. The DNA for the CDR3 is TGTGCCAGCATGGGACTAGCGGGAGTGTGGCAGTTCTTC.

A few counts support this clone. The rearrangement joins TRBV28 to TRBJ2-5, with 7 bases aligning to TRBD1. The ends lost 3 bases at V and 3 bases at J; junction bases unmatched: 7. The CDR3 has 15 amino acids. Germline V gives CDR1 MDHEN, CDR2 SYDVKM. CDR3 coding DNA: TGTGCCAGCAGTTTTGGTGGGACAGCGAAAGAGACCCAGTACTTC. Its protein is CASSFGGTAKETQYF.

The rearrangement uses TRBV6-8 and TRBJ2-4, with no clear D. Germline lookup yields CDR1 MNHGY and CDR2 SAAAGT. Trimming took 5 bases from V and 4 from J, leaving 12 bases between them. This CDR3 is built from 14 residues. The CDR3, as DNA: TGTGCCAGCAGTGAGGAACGGGTAAAAAACATTCAGTACTTC. This translates into CASSEERVKNIQYF.

The V and J genes are TRBV11-3 and TRBJ2-1; TRBD2 agrees at 8 bases. Germline V CDR1 and CDR2: SGHNT, YENEEA. This CDR3 spans 15 amino acids. V shed 3 bases and J 3 bases; nucleotides not matched to a gene: 4. The CDR3 loop is CASSLASGLYNEQFF. The DNA of the CDR3 is TGTGCCAGCAGCTTGGCTAGCGGGCTCTACAATGAGCAGTTCTTC.

The chain employs TRBV11-3 and TRBJ2-1, with 11 bases matching TRBD2. The CDR3 consists of 15 residues. Germline CDR1 is SGHNT and CDR2 is YENEEA. Trimming took 3 bases from V and 6 from J; bases not matched to a gene: 4. CDR3 amino acids: CASSFTSGGINEQFF. The CDR3 nucleotides read TGTGCCAGCAGCTTTACTAGCGGGGGTATCAATGAGCAGTTCTTC.

This clone was counted a single time. The CDR3 sequence: CASRDPNQPQHF. The DNA of the CDR3 is TGTGCCAGCAGAGATCCGAATCAGCCCCAGCATTTT. This chain joins TRBV6-8 and TRBJ1-5; no clear D gene. The CDR3 extends over 12 amino acids. Trimming stripped 6 bases from V and 4 bases from J, with 7 bases between. Looked up from germline, CDR1 is MNHGY and CDR2 is SAAAGT.

The chain joins TRBV10-2 to TRBJ1-2; 7 positions match TRBD1. With V trimmed by 2 bases and J by 6 bases, 3 bases remained unmatched. The germline CDR1 and CDR2 sequences are WSHSY and SAAADI. CDR3 length: 13 amino acids. CDR3 bases: TGCGCCAGCAGTGAGGGGCAGGGGGATGGCTACACCTTC. Translation gives CASSEGQGDGYTF.

The V call is TRBV15, the J call TRBJ2-1, with 9 bases identical to TRBD2. This CDR3 is built from 16 residues. Germline V gene sequence: CDR1 LNHNV, CDR2 YYDKDF (reference sequence). Unmatched junction bases numbered 12, after V lost 5 bases and J lost 7 bases. This CDR3 is CATSARTSEKRNEQFF. The CDR3 DNA is TGTGCCACCAGCGCTAGGACTAGCGAGAAACGGAATGAGCAGTTCTTC.

The rearrangement joins TRBV29-1 to TRBJ2-1, with 9 nucleotides matching TRBD2. Germline values: CDR1 SQVTM, CDR2 ANQGSEA. Trimming cost V 7 bases and J 9 bases; bases outside gene matches: 19. The CDR3 covers 16 residues. CDR3 sequence: CSGSGGLAGDPLEQFF. CDR3 bases: TGCAGCGGAAGCGGAGGGTTAGCGGGAGATCCCCTTGAGCAGTTCTTC.

This clone came up once. The rearrangement uses TRBV19 and TRBJ1-1; D not certain. Trimming removed 6 bases from V and 2 bases from J, with 7 bases in between. The V gene's germline CDR1 is LNHDA and CDR2 SQIVND (reference sequence). CDR3 length: 12 residues. The CDR3 spells CASSGQNTEAFF. DNA of the CDR3: TGTGCCAGTAGCGGGCAAAACACTGAAGCTTTCTTT.

By sample share, this clone is medium-sized. The CDR3 region is CASSLGDRADQPQHF. The CDR3 bases are TGTGCCAGCAGCTTAGGGGACAGGGCCGATCAGCCCCAGCATTTT. The gene calls are TRBV11-3 and TRBJ1-5; 9 bases are shared with TRBD1. V shed 1 base, J shed 5 bases, and the junction held 3 bases outside the gene matches. The CDR3 is made up of 15 amino acids. CDR1 is SGHNT, CDR2 YENEEA, per germline.

This clone was observed a handful of times. V and J are TRBV16 and TRBJ2-1, with D tentatively TRBD2 (6 bases). V was pared by 4 bases and J by 7 bases, with 17 bases between. The length of the CDR3 is 15 residues. CDR1 KGHSY and CDR2 FQNENV come from the germline V gene. The CDR3 DNA reads TGTGCCAGCAGCCCCTCGGCTAGCGAGAAAAATGAGCAGTTCTTC. Translating it yields CASSPSASEKNEQFF.

This clone was seen only a few times. This rearrangement joins TRBV29-1 to TRBJ2-7, with 14 bases aligning to TRBD2. Germline V gene data show CDR1 as SQVTM and CDR2 as ANQGSEA. The CDR3 covers 17 residues. J gave up 0 bases and V 3 bases, and 7 bases lay outside the gene matches. The CDR3 loop reads CSVEGLAGDQRSYEQYF. The DNA for the CDR3 is TGCAGCGTTGAGGGACTAGCGGGAGATCAACGCTCCTACGAGCAGTACTTC.

The chain combines TRBV29-1 with TRBJ2-7; D is tentatively TRBD1 or TRBD2 (5 bases each). Trimming shortened V by 7 bases and J by 2 bases, and 30 bases separated the two germline ends. The CDR3 contains 18 residues. Germline V gene lookup returns CDR1 SQVTM and CDR2 ANQGSEA. DNA of the CDR3: TGCAGCGCCAAAGGGGTTTCGGTCACCGGGACGGTCACCTACGAGCAGTACTTC. Its protein product is CSAKGVSVTGTVTYEQYF.

The CDR3 DNA is TGTGCCAGCAGTTTTTTTACAGATACGCAGTATTTT. As protein: CASSFFTDTQYF. This rearrangement joins TRBV28 to TRBJ2-3; D unresolved. Trimming removed 3 bases at V and 3 bases at J, with 4 bases between. The CDR3 is 12 residues long. The germline V gene encodes CDR1 MDHEN and CDR2 SYDVKM.

This clone was found once. The rearrangement joins TRBV29-1 to TRBJ1-2, with a possible D match to TRBD1 (6 bases). Germline V gene data show CDR1 as SQVTM and CDR2 as ANQGSEA. CDR3 length: 13 residues. Trimming pared 4 bases from V and 2 bases from J, leaving 11 bases between. This CDR3 is CSVVSQGNYGYTF. CDR3 in DNA: TGCAGCGTTGTTTCCCAGGGGAACTATGGCTACACCTTC. Together with reference TRBV29-1 and TRBJ1-2, the CDR3 gives the full variable domain: SAVISQKPSRDICQRGTSLTIQCQVDSQVTMMFWYRQQPGQSLTLIATANQGSEATYESGFVIDKFPISRPNLTFSTLTVSNMSPEDSSIYLCSVVSQGNYGYTFGSGTRLTVV.

The V call is TRBV23-1, the J call TRBJ1-5; possibly TRBD1 for D (5 bases). TRBV23-1 is sorted into the ORF group, with uncertain function. Trimming left V 6 bases short and J 6 bases short, with 18 bases between. The CDR3 sequence is 15 residues long. The CDR3 sequence is CASSQTTGGFQPQHF. The CDR3 coding sequence is TGCGCCAGCAGCCAAACCACGGGGGGGTTTCAGCCCCAGCATTTT.

This sequence joins TRBV6-8 and TRBJ1-3; D is undetermined. Germline CDR1 is MNHGY and CDR2 is SAAAGT. V shed 2 bases and J shed 2 bases, with 7 bases lying between them. The CDR3 length is 14 residues. The CDR3, as DNA: TGTGCCAGCAGTTACGGCGATCCTGGAAACACCATATATTTT. It yields the protein CASSYGDPGNTIYF.

The sample holds a few counts of this clone. V gene TRBV18 combines with J gene TRBJ1-5; TRBD1 aligns across 9 bases. This CDR3 has 18 amino acids. Germline lookup yields CDR1 KGHSH and CDR2 LQKENI. V gave up 3 bases and J gave up 1 base; unmatched junction bases: 10. CDR3 nucleotide sequence: TGTGCCAGCTCACCCCCGGGACAGGGTTATTCAAGCAATCAGCCCCAGCATTTT. Amino acid sequence: CASSPPGQGYSSNQPQHF.

This sequence joins TRBV6-8 and TRBJ1-1; 7 bases align to TRBD1. The ends lost 6 bases at V and 5 bases at J; junction bases unmatched: 9. The CDR3 is made up of 14 amino acids. The V gene's germline CDR1 is MNHGY and CDR2 SAAAGT. The CDR3 loop is CASRQQGIGTEAFF. CDR3 DNA: TGTGCCAGCAGACAACAGGGGATTGGGACTGAAGCTTTCTTT.

The rearrangement links TRBV5-1 to TRBJ1-5; D unclear. Germline V gene data show CDR1 as SGHRS and CDR2 as YFSETQ. The CDR3 runs to 15 residues. Deletions cut 0 bases from V and 4 bases from J, with 11 bases between. Written as DNA, the CDR3 is TGCGCCAGCAGCTTGGAGACCCGTGGGAATCAGCCCCAGCATTTT. It is translated as CASSLETRGNQPQHF.

V is TRBV5-1 and J is TRBJ1-1, with 7 bases matching TRBD1. The germline V gene has CDR1 SGHRS and CDR2 YFSETQ. V lost 4 bases and J lost 9; bases outside the gene matches: 12. The CDR3 spans 14 residues. The CDR3 is CASSPLTGQDQAFF. CDR3 DNA sequence: TGCGCCAGCAGCCCCCTCACTGGACAGGACCAAGCTTTCTTT. Supplemented by reference TRBV5-1 and TRBJ1-1, the full variable domain reads KAGVTQTPRYLIKTRGQQVTLSCSPISGHRSVSWYQQTPGQGLQFLFEYFSETQRNKGNFPGRFSGRQFSNSRSEMNVSTLELGDSALYLCASSPLTGQDQAFFGQGTRLTVV.